This entry concerns a single T cell receptor beta chain. What antigen it recognizes has not been identified. Base qualities are not at hand, and no much larger clone is one base apart. Using the deep immunoSEQ assay, TCR CDR3 regions were amplified from genomic DNA by multiplex PCR. For each cell subset, the extracted genomic DNA was distributed evenly across all wells of several immunoSEQ 96-well plates, and each plate served as one replicate. For sorted subsets, around 200 ng genomic DNA, equal to tens of thousands of T cell genomes, was loaded into each replicate PCR. Purified libraries were quantified with a Qubit 3.0 fluorometer, sized on a Bioanalyzer 2100, and re-quantified with the KAPA Library Quantification kit. A separate single-read 150-cycle Illumina NextSeq 550 flow cell was used to sequence each immunoSEQ 96-well plate. Under the source paper's analysis protocol: Because the immunoSEQ output held only junctional sequences and lacked quality scores, the filtering could not match the filtering applied to full-length reads. Sequences were annotated with PyIR, a Python wrapper for IgBLAST v1.9, and V/J genes and CDR3 were assigned using IMGT germline references. Any read was removed if the V/J assignment was weak (E-value above 1e-6), the CDR3 was missing, or the read contained stop codons, out-of-frame junctions, or ambiguous translated residues. V3J clonotypes were defined by identical inferred V gene, J gene, and CDR3 amino acid sequence. The percentage overlap between two repertoires was calculated by dividing the number of shared unique clonotypes by the size of the smaller repertoire. Three approaches were used to assess repertoire richness: RTK rarefaction, the Chao1 estimator, and Recon v2.1 estimates of unobserved clonotypes. For all TCRbeta clonotypes obtained by the gDNA method from a handful of donors, generation probabilities were computed with OLGA. As stored in TCRdb, this immuneACCESS dataset retains in-frame rearrangements with V and J assigned. A fraction of the clones does not appear; measured against another copy, unresolved V genes explain less than half of the discrepancy, and the remainder lacks a known reason. V, J and clone size are taken as reported in that table, and D and trimming were inferred from the DNA itself. A total of around 690,000 clones appear in this sample, around 90% of them only once. 30% to 35% of the sample lies in the top ten.

The CDR3, from cysteine to phenylalanine, totals 15 residues. Of all the DNA, just the CDR3 is kept, 45 bases in frame from base 1. CDR1 and CDR2, per the germline V gene (reference sequence), are MNHEY and SMNVEV. V drops 0 bases and J drops 2 bases, leaving 11 bases in between. The data are from a study of shared clonotypes between healthy human individuals (dated by TCRdb to between 2020 and 2021). About the investigation overall: A couple of women and three men aged 18 to 49 years were included in the cohort. Per donor, three plates each were used for CD4 naive and CD4 memory, two for CD8 naive, and one for CD8 memory. Blood TCR repertoires of five healthy adults were deeply sequenced to estimate repertoire size and the extent of clonotype sharing between individuals. Different laboratories and diverse techniques were used to prepare libraries and sequence TCR repertoires, to increase sequencing depth and limit assay-specific biases. Each donor's leukapheresis produced roughly between about 0.85 and 10 billion PBMCs.

The donors were healthy, HIV-negative adults who had no recently reported acute infections or vaccinations. All donors were Caucasian adults living in Nashville, Tennessee, USA. The CD8 memory samples were a combination of magnetically selected CD45RO+ cells and CCR7-negative CD45RA+ effector memory (TemRA) cells. Blood was collected by leukapheresis, and PBMCs were isolated by Ficoll-Histopaque density gradient centrifugation and then cryopreserved in liquid nitrogen vapor phase. Analytical flow cytometry was used to check the purity and quantity of every magnetically sorted T cell population. Genomic DNA was isolated from each sorted fraction and quantified by UV absorbance on a Nanodrop 2000c. What the work shows at the level of the full study, not this receptor alone: Naive subsets generally had larger estimated clonotype richness than memory subsets. Because the study included a small number of donors, the genetic and exposure-history diversity represented was limited. When several donors were compared, the shared fraction of clonotypes was roughly 5% for naive CD4, roughly 3.3% for naive CD8, 2% to 2.5% for memory CD4, and less than 0.5% for memory CD8. Incomplete sequencing was indicated by rarefaction of sorted-subset datasets, despite the large sequencing depth. Clonotypes shared by all four sorted-subset donors showed higher generation probabilities than non-shared clonotypes. Sampling was restricted to blood, and TCR repertoires in tissue are likely to differ from TCR repertoires in blood. Pairwise subsampling led to the expectation that sequencing depth would affect the degree of clonotype sharing among donors.

This receptor was obtained from a man younger than 30 in good health. Some clones in this sample may be carry-over from other donors' samples. The chain was built from TRBV27 and TRBJ2-7; a tentative D call is TRBD1 (6 bases match). The specimen sequenced was memory CD8+ T cells from PBMCs. The label giving this sample's cell subset or site can be read as: CD45RO+ cells pooled with CCR7-negative TemRA cells. In nucleotides, the sequence is TGTGCCAGCAGTTTATCTCTCAGGGGTCCCTACGAGCAGTACTTC. The translation is CASSLSLRGPYEQYF.